Described below is a single TCR beta chain sequence and its context. The data were obtained in a study of T cell changes during pregnancy in multiple sclerosis. V lost 5 bases and J lost 5; bases outside the gene matches: 10. The CDR3 length is 17 residues. Per the germline V gene, CDR1 is PRHDT and CDR2 is FYEKMQ (reference sequence). This table comes from immunoSEQ multiplex PCR, and its TCRdb copy is limited to in-frame clones, with some not included. The data hold roughly 77,000 clones, with 92% observed a single time. The sequencing here drew on peripheral blood, taken in the second trimester of pregnancy. The chain uses TRBV13 and TRBJ1-6, with 9 positions matching TRBD1. This receptor was identified in a female donor with multiple sclerosis, enrolled in a pregnancy study. The CDR3 bases are TGTGCCAGCAGCCTCGCCGCCGGGACAGGGAATAATTCACCCCTCCACTTT. It yields the protein CASSLAAGTGNNSPLHF.